Shown below are 24 T cell receptor beta chains from a single sample sequenced in a study of blood T cell repertoires in COVID-19 (dated by TCRdb to about 2020). Library method: the immunoSEQ multiplex PCR assay. TCRdb holds this immuneACCESS table with in-frame rearrangements only. Some clones are missing; in checked studies, unresolved V genes explain under half, and the rest has no known cause. This sample has about 210,000 clones in its table, and around 86% of those were observed once. Approximately 7.2% of the sample rests with the top ten. Sample: PBMCs or T cells enriched from blood (not recorded which). The receptors come from a man younger than 40 in a cohort exposed to, infected with or recovered from COVID-19 (not recorded which).

The genes are TRBV27 and TRBJ2-1; 12 bases are shared with TRBD2. The CDR3 runs to 16 residues. The trim removed 4 bases at V and 2 bases at J, leaving 3 bases unmatched. Per the germline V gene, CDR1 is MNHEY and CDR2 is SMNVEV (reference sequence). This CDR3 is CASSSWTSGTYNEQFF. CDR3 DNA sequence: TGTGCCAGCAGTTCTTGGACTAGCGGGACCTACAATGAGCAGTTCTTC.

DNA for the CDR3: TGTGCCAGCAGTCCCACAAGGTCGAGGAATCAGCCCCAGCATTTT. This translates into CASSPTRSRNQPQHF. J is TRBJ1-5 and V is TRBV6-5; D is unresolved. V shed 5 bases and J shed 4 bases, with 15 bases lying between them. The CDR3 contains 15 residues. Looked up from germline, CDR1 is MNHEY and CDR2 is SVGAGI.

The V and J genes are TRBV9 and TRBJ1-2; no reliable D call. The germline gives CDR1 SGDLS, CDR2 YYNGEE. Trimming removed 0 bases at V and 4 bases at J, with 16 bases between. The CDR3 extends over 16 amino acids. The CDR3: CASSVVAGRFGYGYTF. The CDR3 DNA reads TGTGCCAGCAGCGTAGTGGCAGGTCGGTTTGGCTATGGCTACACCTTC.

J is TRBJ2-1 and V is TRBV7-3; the match to TRBD2 covers 11 bases. V was pared by 4 bases and J by 1 base, with 9 bases of the junction left unmatched. Germline lookup yields CDR1 SGHTA and CDR2 FQGTGA. This CDR3 region has 18 residues. CDR3 sequence (DNA): TGTGCCAGCAGCTCAACGGGCCTAGCGGGAGGTTCCTACAATGAGCAGTTCTTC. It codes for CASSSTGLAGGSYNEQFF.

The chain couples TRBV7-2 to TRBJ1-4; D not certain. There are 15 residues in the CDR3. The V and J ends lost 5 bases and 0 bases respectively, with 10 bases between them. CDR1 is SGHTA and CDR2 is FQGNSA in the germline V gene. CDR3 nucleotide sequence: TGTGCCAGCAGCGCAGGTCGGTCAACTAATGAAAAACTGTTTTTT. The encoded protein is CASSAGRSTNEKLFF.

This clone occurred once. CDR3 bases: TGCAGCGTTGAAGATCGTGCTAGCGGAAATGAGCAGTTCTTC. This encodes CSVEDRASGNEQFF. This chain connects TRBV29-1 to TRBJ2-1; 7 positions match TRBD2. J lost 7 bases, V lost 0 bases, and 6 bases had no gene match. From germline, CDR1 is SQVTM and CDR2 ANQGSEA. This CDR3 spans 14 amino acids.

This clone was seen only a few times. The genes are TRBV5-1 and TRBJ1-1; tentatively, D is TRBD1 (5 bases). The V gene's germline CDR1 is SGHRS and CDR2 YFSETQ. Trimming cost V 4 bases and J 4 bases, with 17 bases left between them. The CDR3 consists of 15 residues. CDR3 coding DNA: TGCGCCAGCAGCCCTCCCCGGCAGGGCGGCACTGAAGCTTTCTTT. Amino acids: CASSPPRQGGTEAFF. The variable domain in full, completed from reference TRBV5-1 and TRBJ1-1, reads KAGVTQTPRYLIKTRGQQVTLSCSPISGHRSVSWYQQTPGQGLQFLFEYFSETQRNKGNFPGRFSGRQFSNSRSEMNVSTLELGDSALYLCASSPPRQGGTEAFFGQGTRLTVV.

The genes are TRBV18 and TRBJ2-7; TRBD1 matches 7 bases. V dropped 1 base and J dropped 5; count of bases not matched to a gene: 5. The CDR3 sequence is 14 residues long. Germline-derived CDR1 and CDR2 are KGHSH and LQKENI. CDR3 region: CASSPRLQGNEQYF. In nucleotides, the CDR3 is TGTGCCAGCTCACCACGTCTACAGGGGAACGAGCAGTACTTC.

The chain is built from TRBV6-5 and TRBJ1-6, with no clear D. Germline values: CDR1 MNHEY, CDR2 SVGAGI. The CDR3 length is 12 residues. V lost 2 bases and J 9 bases, leaving 5 bases between the germline ends. CDR3 bases: TGTGCCAGCAGTTACAACGGTTCACCCCTCCACTTT. It is translated as CASSYNGSPLHF.

This chain uses TRBV19 with TRBJ1-5, with D possibly matching TRBD1 (5 bases). V was clipped by 6 bases and J by 5 bases, with 14 bases between them. The CDR3 runs to 14 residues. Per the germline V gene, CDR1 is LNHDA and CDR2 is SQIVND (reference sequence). This CDR3 is CASRFPGGDQPQHF. The CDR3 nucleotides read TGTGCCAGTAGGTTCCCCGGGGGTGATCAGCCCCAGCATTTT.

This rearrangement joins TRBV18 to TRBJ1-1, with no clear D. Per germline, CDR1 KGHSH and CDR2 LQKENI. The CDR3 extends over 16 amino acids. Trimming left V 4 bases short and J 1 base short, with 16 bases between. This CDR3 is CASSRAGRLSNTEAFF. DNA of the CDR3: TGTGCCAGCTCACGGGCCGGCAGACTATCGAACACTGAAGCTTTCTTT.

The J gene is TRBJ1-2, the V gene TRBV19; D uncertain. V shed 7 bases and J shed 5 bases, with 11 bases lying between them. This CDR3 is built from 12 residues. CDR1 and CDR2 (germline): LNHDA, SQIVND (reference sequence). The CDR3: CASIKGAYGYTF. CDR3 nucleotides: TGTGCCAGTATTAAGGGAGCTTATGGCTACACCTTC.

The chain recombines TRBV5-1 with TRBJ2-6; the D gene is possibly TRBD1 (6 bases). Germline-derived CDR1 and CDR2 are SGHRS and YFSETQ. V shed 1 base and J shed 1 base, with 12 bases lying between them. CDR3 size: 17 residues. In DNA, the CDR3 is TGCGCCAGCAGCTTGTCGAACAGGGAGTCTGGGGCCAACGTCCTGACTTTC. Translation gives CASSLSNRESGANVLTF.

The chain couples TRBV12-3 or TRBV12-4 to TRBJ1-3; 7 bases line up with TRBD1. This CDR3 spans 13 amino acids. The V segment lost 10 bases and the J segment 1 base; nucleotides outside the gene matches: 4. The CDR3, as DNA: TGTGCCAACAACAGGGGATCTGGAAACACCATATATTTT. Amino acids: CANNRGSGNTIYF.

The V gene is TRBV5-1, the J gene TRBJ2-2; TRBD2 might be the D (5 bases). Per germline, CDR1 SGHRS and CDR2 YFSETQ. The CDR3 covers 14 residues. V lost 6 bases to trimming and J lost 3 bases, with 12 bases between them. Here the CDR3 reads CASKGEGYTGELFF. CDR3 DNA: TGCGCCAGCAAGGGCGAGGGCTACACCGGGGAGCTGTTTTTT.

V is TRBV28 and J is TRBJ2-3, with 16 nucleotides matching TRBD2. The CDR3 totals 20 residues. Per germline, CDR1 MDHEN and CDR2 SYDVKM. With 6 bases clipped from V and 0 bases from J, the junction kept 12 bases outside the gene matches. CDR3 bases: TGTGCCAGCAGCTCAACCCACGGGACTAGCGGGAGGGGTAGCACAGATACGCAGTATTTT. As protein: CASSSTHGTSGRGSTDTQYF.

V usage is TRBV5-1 and J usage is TRBJ2-1; 7 bases are shared with TRBD2. V shed 0 bases and J 5 bases; nucleotides not matched to a gene: 2. CDR1 SGHRS and CDR2 YFSETQ come from the germline V gene. The CDR3 is 14 amino acids. The CDR3 loop is CASSLGSGHNEQFF. The CDR3 nucleotides are TGCGCCAGCAGCTTGGGTAGCGGGCACAATGAGCAGTTCTTC.

The CDR3 spells CSASTGGADTQYF. In DNA form, the CDR3 reads TGCAGTGCTAGTACAGGGGGTGCAGATACGCAGTATTTT. The rearrangement links TRBV20-1 to TRBJ2-3, with TRBD1 matching 8 bases. J gave up 4 bases and V 3 bases, and 3 bases lay outside the gene matches. This CDR3 has 13 amino acids. Germline values: CDR1 DFQATT, CDR2 SNEGSKA (reference sequence).

The chain combines TRBV7-2 with TRBJ2-1, with TRBD2 matching 12 bases. The CDR3 is made up of 16 amino acids. The V segment lost 5 bases and the J segment 4 bases; nucleotides outside the gene matches: 6. The germline V gene has CDR1 SGHTA and CDR2 FQGNSA. CDR3: CASSPRTSGEYNEQFF. As DNA, the CDR3 is TGTGCCAGCAGCCCCCGGACTAGCGGGGAGTACAATGAGCAGTTCTTC.

The genes are TRBV7-2 and TRBJ1-6, with 9 bases identical to TRBD1. Germline-derived CDR1 and CDR2 are SGHTA and FQGNSA. The CDR3 length is 15 residues. With V trimmed by 3 bases and J by 6 bases, 3 bases remained unmatched. CDR3 residues: CASSFWGQGNSPLHF. The DNA of the CDR3 is TGTGCCAGCAGCTTTTGGGGACAGGGTAATTCACCCCTCCACTTT. Variable domain in full (rest from reference TRBV7-2 and TRBJ1-6): GAGVSQSPSNKVTEKGKDVELRCDPISGHTALYWYRQSLGQGLEFLIYFQGNSAPDKSGLPSDRFSAERTGGSVSTLTIQRTQQEDSAVYLCASSFWGQGNSPLHFGNGTRLTVT.

The chain recombines TRBV27 with TRBJ1-2; 10 bases are a match to TRBD1. The V segment lost 3 bases and the J segment 8 bases; nucleotides outside the gene matches: 12. This CDR3 has 16 amino acids. In germline, CDR1 is MNHEY, CDR2 SMNVEV (reference sequence). The CDR3 is CASSLYRGQGIEGYTF. The CDR3, as DNA: TGTGCCAGCAGTTTGTATCGGGGACAGGGGATCGAGGGCTACACCTTC.

The chain links TRBV9 to TRBJ2-3; D gene uncertain. The ends were cut back, 0 bases at V and 0 bases at J, with 5 bases in the middle. Germline values: CDR1 SGDLS, CDR2 YYNGEE. The CDR3 is 14 amino acids. CDR3 amino acids: CASSVEPSTDTQYF. The CDR3 nucleotides read TGTGCCAGCAGCGTAGAGCCTAGCACAGATACGCAGTATTTT.

This chain uses TRBV7-4 with TRBJ1-1; D not certain. The CDR3 has 19 residues. Germline lookup yields CDR1 SGHVT and CDR2 SQSDAQ. V was pared by 4 bases and J by 0 bases, with 24 bases between. The chain's CDR3 is CASSSPVKMIENLNTEAFF. In DNA, the CDR3 is TGTGCCAGCAGCTCTCCCGTTAAAATGATAGAGAATTTGAACACTGAAGCTTTCTTT.

V and J are TRBV28 and TRBJ2-7; D is unclear. Trimming pared 9 bases from V and 2 bases from J, leaving 14 bases between. The CDR3 is 13 amino acids. CDR1 and CDR2 from the germline V gene are MDHEN and SYDVKM. The DNA for the CDR3 is TGTGCCAGTTCAGAGACACTTACCTACGAGCAGTACTTC. It codes for CASSETLTYEQYF. The full variable domain, completed using reference TRBV28 and TRBJ2-7, is DVKVTQSSRYLVKRTGEKVFLECVQDMDHENMFWYRQDPGLGLRLIYFSYDVKMKEKGDIPEGYSVSREKKERFSLILESASTNQTSMYLCASSETLTYEQYFGPGTRLTVT.